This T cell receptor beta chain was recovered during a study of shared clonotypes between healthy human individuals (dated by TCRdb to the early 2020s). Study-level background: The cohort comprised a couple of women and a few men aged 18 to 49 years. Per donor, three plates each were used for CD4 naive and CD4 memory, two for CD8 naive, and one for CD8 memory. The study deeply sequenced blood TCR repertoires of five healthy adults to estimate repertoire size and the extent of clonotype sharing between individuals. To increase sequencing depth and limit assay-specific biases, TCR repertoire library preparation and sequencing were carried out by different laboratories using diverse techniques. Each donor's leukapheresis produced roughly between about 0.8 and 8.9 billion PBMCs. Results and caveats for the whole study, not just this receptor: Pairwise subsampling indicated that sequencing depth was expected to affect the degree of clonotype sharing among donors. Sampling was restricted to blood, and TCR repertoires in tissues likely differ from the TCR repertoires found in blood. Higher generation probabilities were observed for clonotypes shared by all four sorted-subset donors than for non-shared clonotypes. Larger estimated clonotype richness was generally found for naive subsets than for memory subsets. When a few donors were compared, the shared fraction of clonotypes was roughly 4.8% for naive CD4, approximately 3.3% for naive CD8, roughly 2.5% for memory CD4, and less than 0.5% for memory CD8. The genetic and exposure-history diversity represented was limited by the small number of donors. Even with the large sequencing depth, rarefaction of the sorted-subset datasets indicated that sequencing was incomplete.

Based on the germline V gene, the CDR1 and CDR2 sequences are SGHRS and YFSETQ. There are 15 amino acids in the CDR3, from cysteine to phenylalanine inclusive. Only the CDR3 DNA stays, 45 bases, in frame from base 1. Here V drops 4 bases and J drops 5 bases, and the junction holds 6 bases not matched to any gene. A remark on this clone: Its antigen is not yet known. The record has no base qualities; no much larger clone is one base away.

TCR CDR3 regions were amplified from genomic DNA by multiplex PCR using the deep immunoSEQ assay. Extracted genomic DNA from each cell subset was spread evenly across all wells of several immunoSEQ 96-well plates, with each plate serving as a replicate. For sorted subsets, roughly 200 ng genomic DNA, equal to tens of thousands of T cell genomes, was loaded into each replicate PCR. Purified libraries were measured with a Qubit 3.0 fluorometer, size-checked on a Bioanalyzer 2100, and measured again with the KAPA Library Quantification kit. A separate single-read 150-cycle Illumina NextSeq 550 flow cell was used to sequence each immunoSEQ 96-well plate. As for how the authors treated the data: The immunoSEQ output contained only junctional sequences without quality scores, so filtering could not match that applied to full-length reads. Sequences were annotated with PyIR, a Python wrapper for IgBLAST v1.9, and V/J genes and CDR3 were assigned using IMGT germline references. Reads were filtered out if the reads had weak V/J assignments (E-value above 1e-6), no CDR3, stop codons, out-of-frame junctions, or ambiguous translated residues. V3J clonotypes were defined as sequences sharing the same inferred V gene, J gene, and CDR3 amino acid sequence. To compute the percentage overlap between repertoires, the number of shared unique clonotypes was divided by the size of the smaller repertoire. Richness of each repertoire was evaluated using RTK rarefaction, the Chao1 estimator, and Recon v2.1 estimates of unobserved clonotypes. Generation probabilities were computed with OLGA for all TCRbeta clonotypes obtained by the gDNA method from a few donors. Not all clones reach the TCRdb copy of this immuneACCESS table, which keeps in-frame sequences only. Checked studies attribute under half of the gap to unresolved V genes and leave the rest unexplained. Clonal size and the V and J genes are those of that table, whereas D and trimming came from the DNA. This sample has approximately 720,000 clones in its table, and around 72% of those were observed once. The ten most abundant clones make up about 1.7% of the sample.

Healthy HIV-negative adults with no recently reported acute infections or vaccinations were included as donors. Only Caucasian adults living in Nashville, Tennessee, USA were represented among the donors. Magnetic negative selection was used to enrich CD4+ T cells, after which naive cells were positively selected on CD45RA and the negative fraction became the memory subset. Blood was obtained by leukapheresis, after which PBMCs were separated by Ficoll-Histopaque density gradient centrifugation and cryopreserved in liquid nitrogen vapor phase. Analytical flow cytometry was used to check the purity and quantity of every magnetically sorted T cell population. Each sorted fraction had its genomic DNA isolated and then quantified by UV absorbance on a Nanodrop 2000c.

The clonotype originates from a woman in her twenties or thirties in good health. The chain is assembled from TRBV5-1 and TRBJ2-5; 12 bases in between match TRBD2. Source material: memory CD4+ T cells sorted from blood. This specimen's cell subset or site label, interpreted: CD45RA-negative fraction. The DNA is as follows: TGCGCCAGCAGCCCGGGGACTAGCGGGTGGGAGACCCAGTACTTC. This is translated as CASSPGTSGWETQYF.